The present entry profiles one T cell receptor (beta chain) with its context. What it binds is unknown. In TCRdb, the 5' RACE reads were re-called with MiXCR into one record per CDR3 protein. The sample has roughly 220,000 distinct CDR3 sequences, under 12% seen once. The CDR3 runs to 16 residues. Germline V CDR1 and CDR2: LGHDT, YNNKEL (reference sequence). J gave up 4 bases and V 1 base, and 9 bases lay outside the gene matches. The entry originates in a study of CD8 T cells in ankylosing spondylitis. Study-wide results and caveats: Ankylosing spondylitis blood seemed to carry a telltale TCR beta motif made of under ten highly homologous variants.

The genes are TRBV3-1 and TRBJ1-2, with 7 bases fitting TRBD1. The sequence derives from a male donor with ankylosing spondylitis or in good health (not recorded which). Sequenced: blood, either unsorted or a sorted T cell fraction (not recorded which). The CDR3: CASSQVYVGGSYGYTF. The CDR3 DNA sequence: TGTGCCAGCAGCCAAGTTTACGTAGGGGGCAGCTATGGCTACACCTTC.